The clone carrying this T cell receptor beta chain was counted a few times. This entry belongs to a study of CD8 T cells in Susac syndrome. Reverse transcription of about 0.5 to 1 ug RNA used random hexamers. Each CDR3 protein is one row after TCRdb ran MiXCR on the immunoSEQ multiplex PCR reads. Of some 63,000 distinct CDR3 sequences in the sample, around 96% are singletons; the top ten hold about 0.6%. V gave up 5 bases and J gave up 4 bases, with 11 bases separating them. The germline V gene encodes CDR1 MNHNS and CDR2 SASEGT. This CDR3 has 13 amino acids. Material: CD8+ T cells from PBMCs. This clonotype was obtained from a human donor with multiple sclerosis. The genes are TRBV6-1 and TRBJ2-5; no firm D call. The CDR3 loop is CASSWNPLETQYF. The CDR3 nucleotides are TGTGCCAGCAGTTGGAACCCGCTAGAGACCCAGTACTTC.